These 20 T cell receptor beta chains were all obtained from the same sample, sequenced in a study of blood T cell repertoires in COVID-19. This table comes from immunoSEQ multiplex PCR, and its TCRdb copy is limited to in-frame clones, with some not included. Of about 81,000 clones listed, around 80% were seen once; the top ten hold approximately 7%. Sequenced input: peripheral blood. These receptors were taken from a human donor in a cohort sampled during active COVID-19.

The chain employs TRBV2 and TRBJ1-6; perhaps TRBD1 as D (6 bases). CDR3 size: 15 residues. The germline gives CDR1 SNHLY, CDR2 FYNNEI. Trimming took off 7 bases at V and 7 bases at J, with 17 bases between the two ends. The CDR3 nucleotides read TGTGCCAGCATCCTCGGGCAGGGGACGAATTCACCCCTCCACTTT. Protein sequence: CASILGQGTNSPLHF.

This clone is a singleton in its sample. V is TRBV5-8 and J is TRBJ1-1; 11 bases are shared with TRBD1. The CDR3 is 16 amino acids. Germline V gene data show CDR1 as SGHTS and CDR2 as YDEGEE. The J segment lost 10 bases and the V segment lost 3 bases, leaving 14 bases of the junction unmatched. The CDR3 sequence: CASSSLSLGTGGRAFF. As DNA, the CDR3 is TGTGCCAGCAGCTCCTTAAGCCTGGGGACAGGGGGAAGAGCTTTCTTT.

This chain links TRBV18 with TRBJ2-1; TRBD1 might be the D (5 bases). V was shortened by 0 bases and J by 1 base, with 10 bases between the two germline ends. The CDR3 totals 16 residues. The V gene's germline CDR1 is KGHSH and CDR2 LQKENI. CDR3 coding DNA: TGTGCCAGCTCACCACCGCGCAGGGCTTCCTACAATGAGCAGTTCTTC. Encoded protein: CASSPPRRASYNEQFF.

This chain joins TRBV7-3 and TRBJ1-1; D not resolved. Trimming took off 6 bases at V and 2 bases at J, with 10 bases between the two ends. CDR1 SGHTA and CDR2 FQGTGA come from the germline V gene. The CDR3 has 13 residues. The CDR3 reads CASRFQDNTEAFF. The DNA for the CDR3 is TGTGCCAGCAGATTCCAGGATAACACTGAAGCTTTCTTT.

The rearrangement links TRBV6-5 to TRBJ2-7; 10 bases map to TRBD1. The ends lost 6 bases at V and 3 bases at J; junction bases unmatched: 2. Germline V gene data show CDR1 as MNHEY and CDR2 as SVGAGI. The CDR3 runs to 13 residues. The CDR3 spells CASRRTGGYEQYF. CDR3 DNA sequence: TGTGCCAGCAGAAGGACAGGGGGCTACGAGCAGTACTTC.

CDR3 in amino acids: CASSSQGPFGEQYF. The CDR3 nucleotides read TGTGCCAGCAGTTCGCAGGGCCCTTTTGGGGAGCAGTACTTC. The chain has TRBV27 and TRBJ2-7, with a possible D match to TRBD1 (5 bases). The CDR3 extends over 14 amino acids. Germline-derived CDR1 and CDR2 are MNHEY and SMNVEV (reference sequence). V was pared by 4 bases and J by 7 bases, with 17 bases between.

The V and J genes are TRBV5-1 and TRBJ2-7; D remains ambiguous. V lost 0 bases and J 0 bases, leaving 7 bases between the germline ends. There are 14 residues in the CDR3. Germline CDR1 and CDR2: SGHRS and YFSETQ. The CDR3 region is CASSLDAGSYEQYF. Here the CDR3 DNA reads TGCGCCAGCAGCTTGGATGCAGGCTCCTACGAGCAGTACTTC.

The rearrangement uses TRBV15 and TRBJ2-2; 10 bases match TRBD1. The germline V gene has CDR1 LNHNV and CDR2 YYDKDF (reference sequence). The CDR3 loop spans 17 amino acids. The ends lost 0 bases at V and 5 bases at J; junction bases unmatched: 6. The CDR3 DNA follows: TGTGCCACCAGCAGAGATCCTAGGGGACAGGGGACCGGGGAGCTGTTTTTT. Its translation is CATSRDPRGQGTGELFF. The complete variable domain, with remaining parts taken from reference TRBV15 and TRBJ2-2, reads DAMVIQNPRYQVTQFGKPVTLSCSQTLNHNVMYWYQQKSSQAPKLLFHYYDKDFNNEADTPDNFQSRRPNTSFCFLDIRSPGLGDTAMYLCATSRDPRGQGTGELFFGEGSRLTVL.

This clone was picked up a small number of times. This rearrangement joins TRBV29-1 to TRBJ1-2, with D perhaps matching TRBD1 (6 bases). Trimming pared 5 bases from V and 4 bases from J, leaving 14 bases between. The CDR3 runs to 13 residues. Germline CDR1 reads SQVTM; CDR2 reads ANQGSEA. The CDR3 nucleotides read TGCAGCGTTAAAACACAGGGTGCCTATGGCTACACCTTC. It codes for CSVKTQGAYGYTF.

This clone was seen only a few times. This rearrangement joins TRBV6-6 to TRBJ1-6; weak D call: TRBD1 (6 bases). The V and J ends lost 6 bases and 7 bases respectively, with 13 bases between them. Germline CDR1 reads MNHNY; CDR2 reads SVGAGI (reference sequence). The CDR3 runs to 14 residues. In nucleotides, the CDR3 is TGTGCCAGCAGGGCAGGGGTGGAAAATTCACCCCTCCACTTT. Translating it yields CASRAGVENSPLHF.

This chain joins TRBV18 and TRBJ2-5; 8 nucleotides agree with TRBD2. V lost 3 bases, J lost 1 base, and 10 bases stayed unmatched. Germline loops: CDR1 KGHSH, CDR2 LQKENI. The CDR3 has 17 residues. The CDR3 here is CASSPEGRGGTQETQYF. The DNA of the CDR3 is TGTGCCAGCTCACCGGAAGGTCGGGGGGGGACCCAAGAGACCCAGTACTTC.

The chain recombines TRBV3-1 (or the pseudogene TRBV3-2) with TRBJ1-4; 10 bases fit TRBD1. V was pared by 5 bases and J by 9 bases, with 9 bases of the junction left unmatched. CDR3 size: 15 residues. Germline assignment: CDR1 LGHDT and CDR2 YNNKEL (reference sequence). This CDR3 reads CASSGTGTGAQKLFF. The CDR3 DNA reads TGTGCCAGCAGCGGAACCGGGACAGGGGCCCAAAAACTGTTTTTT.

The chain links TRBV7-3 to TRBJ1-6; 10 bases match TRBD1. The CDR3 has 17 residues. CDR1 is SGHTA and CDR2 is FQGTGA in the germline V gene. The J segment lost 6 bases and the V segment lost 6 bases, leaving 11 bases of the junction unmatched. For the CDR3, the DNA is TGTGCCAGCAGGTCCATCGACAGGGGGCTATTTAATTCACCCCTCCACTTT. Protein sequence: CASRSIDRGLFNSPLHF.

The CDR3 loop reads CASSQPGTNYGYTF. DNA for the CDR3: TGCGCCAGCAGCCAACCAGGGACTAACTATGGCTACACCTTC. The V call is TRBV4-1, the J call TRBJ1-2, with a possible D match to TRBD1 (5 bases). V shed 2 bases and J shed 0 bases, with 7 bases lying between them. Germline V CDR1 and CDR2: MGHRA, YSYEKL. The CDR3 length is 14 residues.

This clone was counted only a few times. This chain connects TRBV6-2 or TRBV6-3 to TRBJ1-5; possibly TRBD1 for D (5 bases). The CDR3 is 16 amino acids. Germline V gives CDR1 MNHEY, CDR2 SVGEGT. Trimming removed 5 bases at V and 0 bases at J, with 14 bases between. For the CDR3, the DNA is TGTGCCAGCAGTCGCCGGGGGGGTTATAGCAATCAGCCCCAGCATTTT. It is translated as CASSRRGGYSNQPQHF.

By share, this clone counts as medium-sized. The chain combines TRBV5-1 with TRBJ2-7, with 9 bases lining up with TRBD1. Germline values: CDR1 SGHRS, CDR2 YFSETQ. With 6 bases clipped from V and 4 bases from J, the junction kept 14 bases outside the gene matches. The CDR3 runs to 16 residues. The DNA of the CDR3 is TGCGCCAGCAACCAACGTCCCGGGACAGGGATTTACGAGCAGTACTTC. Its translation: CASNQRPGTGIYEQYF.

In this sample, this clone turned up once. The chain combines TRBV12-3 or TRBV12-4 with TRBJ2-7; D might be TRBD1 (5 bases). Trimming removed 6 bases from V and 0 bases from J, with 9 bases in between. The length of the CDR3 is 13 residues. CDR3 residues: CASRGQGSYEQYF. CDR3 coding DNA: TGTGCCAGCAGGGGTCAGGGCTCCTACGAGCAGTACTTC.

The chain employs TRBV6-6 and TRBJ2-7, with 8 nucleotides matching TRBD1. Unmatched junction bases numbered 5, after V lost 7 bases and J lost 6 bases. Germline values: CDR1 MNHNY, CDR2 SVGAGI (reference sequence). This CDR3 has 12 residues. In DNA form, the CDR3 reads TGTGCCAGCAAACAGGGGGTTGGCGAGCAGTACTTC. Protein sequence: CASKQGVGEQYF.

This clone was detected once. The chain combines TRBV21-1 with TRBJ2-1; TRBD2 reflects the table's D call only, with no check against the DNA. TRBV21-1 is reported as a pseudogene. The CDR3 runs to 16 residues. The CDR3 here is CASSKGRRLSYNEQFF. CDR3 bases: TGTGCCAGCAGCAAAGGACGGAGACTCTCCTACAATGAGCAGTTCTTC.

This rearrangement joins TRBV2 to TRBJ1-5, with 8 bases matching TRBD1. The CDR3 consists of 15 residues. V gave up 6 bases and J gave up 3 bases; unmatched junction bases: 7. Per the germline V gene, CDR1 is SNHLY and CDR2 is FYNNEI. DNA for the CDR3: TGTGCCAGCAGCCAGGACAGGGTTTACAATCAGCCCCAGCATTTT. Protein: CASSQDRVYNQPQHF.